This T cell receptor (beta chain) was captured by sequencing in a study of blood T cells in healthy people across ages. CDR3 length equals 15 residues. Trimming removed 6 bases at V and 1 base at J, with 12 bases between. Germline loops: CDR1 SGHTA, CDR2 FQGNSA. Alongside a J-beta primer mix, a sample-barcoded 5' primer served in a second PCR lasting about 6 to 11 cycles. Via MiXCR, TCRdb re-called the 5' RACE reads, giving one row per CDR3 protein. This table has approximately 810,000 distinct CDR3 sequences, more than 25% appearing once. The sample consisted of blood. The source is a woman older than 75 in good health. V usage is TRBV7-2 and J usage is TRBJ2-2; D gene ambiguous. CDR3 region: CASRGGSMNTGELFF. Written as DNA, the CDR3 is TGTGCCAGCAGAGGTGGTTCGATGAACACCGGGGAGCTGTTTTTT.